The subject of this entry is one T cell receptor beta chain. Data came from immunoSEQ multiplex PCR; TCRdb stores just in-frame clones and leaves some out. The table has about 72,000 clones, 85% seen once. This CDR3 is 12 amino acids long. Germline-derived CDR1 and CDR2 are GTSNPN and SVGIG (reference sequence). The ends were cut back, 4 bases at V and 8 bases at J, with 12 bases in the middle. The record originates from a study of neoadjuvant anti-PD-1 for oral cavity cancer. Time point here: after neoadjuvant nivolumab, at surgical resection. PBMCs were not maintained or expanded in culture before analysis.

This chain connects TRBV30 to TRBJ2-1; D may be TRBD2 (6 bases). The sample was PBMCs, taken after nivolumab (anti-PD-1) treatment. This clonotype was sampled from a person aged 35-79 years with oral cavity squamous cell carcinoma. The CDR3 here is CAWKGLRDEQFF. The CDR3 bases are TGTGCCTGGAAGGGACTTCGGGATGAGCAGTTCTTC.